This T cell receptor beta chain was found in a study of T cells in Graves' hyperthyroidism and ophthalmopathy. This clonotype has a count of ten or more. Its matching antigen is unknown. It was RNA transcripts that yielded the amplified TCR beta CDR3 regions. First-round RT-PCR of the TCR CDR3 relied on the HTBI primer set. One entry per CDR3 protein results from TCRdb running MiXCR on the multiplex PCR reads. Among some 700,000 distinct CDR3 sequences, 15% to 20% were seen once, and the ten largest hold around a sixth. Hyperthyroidism, newly diagnosed and lasting under 2 months, affected patients aged 18 to 65. Diagnostic decisions used clinical symptoms, serum thyroxine and TRAb, thyroid ultrasound and orbital computed tomography. Out of approximately 10 ml of fresh peripheral blood came the PBMCs. General study findings and limits: Blood shared most expanded thyroid clonotypes above 0.001.

CDR1 is SGDLS, CDR2 YYNGEE, per germline. CDR3 length: 16 residues. The junction had 8 bases not matched to a gene; V was cut back by 3 bases and J by 0 bases. The chain couples TRBV9 to TRBJ1-2; 7 bases fit TRBD1. Sequencing was carried out using blood. The clonotype originates from a man aged 50-59 years with Graves' hyperthyroidism. The CDR3 region is CASSGGGTEANYGYTF. The DNA of the CDR3 is TGTGCCAGCAGCGGCGGGGGGACAGAAGCTAACTATGGCTACACCTTC. The full variable domain, in which reference TRBV9 and TRBJ1-2 provide the parts outside the CDR3, is DSGVTQTPKHLITATGQRVTLRCSPRSGDLSVYWYQQSLDQGLQFLIQYYNGEERAKGNILERFSAQQFPDLHSELNLSSLELGDSALYFCASSGGGTEANYGYTFGSGTRLTVV.